This T cell receptor (beta chain) is from a study of neurological immune-mediated disorders. The CDR3 length is 13 residues. Looked up from germline, CDR1 is MDHEN and CDR2 is SYDVKM. V shed 11 bases and J shed 7 bases, with 20 bases lying between them. This clonotype was detected ten times or more. Synthesis of cDNA was carried out by template-switch 5'RACE. The reaction used 10-nucleotide random UMIs. A single record per CDR3 protein comes from TCRdb applying MiXCR to the 5' RACE reads. The data hold some 60,000 distinct CDR3 sequences, with around 3.6% observed a single time. This TCR derives from a woman aged 30 to 39 with multiple sclerosis. This sequence joins TRBV28 and TRBJ1-2, with a tentative D call TRBD1 (6 bases). Sequenced: PBMCs. DNA for the CDR3: TGTGCCCTAGGCAGGGGCGCCCACCGTGGCTACACCTTC. Its protein product is CALGRGAHRGYTF.